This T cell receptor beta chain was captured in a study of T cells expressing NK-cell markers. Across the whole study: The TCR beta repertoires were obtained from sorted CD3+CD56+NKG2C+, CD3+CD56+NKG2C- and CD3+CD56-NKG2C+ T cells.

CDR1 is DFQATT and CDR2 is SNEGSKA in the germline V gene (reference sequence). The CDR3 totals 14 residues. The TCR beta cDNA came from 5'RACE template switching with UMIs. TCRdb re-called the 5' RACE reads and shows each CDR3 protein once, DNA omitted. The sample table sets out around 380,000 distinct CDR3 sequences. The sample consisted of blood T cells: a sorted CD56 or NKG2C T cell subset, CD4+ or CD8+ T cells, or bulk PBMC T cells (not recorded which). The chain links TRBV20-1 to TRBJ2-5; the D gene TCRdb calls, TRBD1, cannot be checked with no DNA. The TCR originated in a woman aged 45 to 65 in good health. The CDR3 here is CSARTPLGWQTQYF.